The rows below give T cell receptor beta chains drawn from one sample of a study of T cells in tuberculosis. The data were produced by immunoSEQ multiplex PCR, yet TCRdb's version contains in-frame clones alone and is incomplete. The sample yields about 34,000 clones, 90% to 95% seen once. Sequenced material: PBMCs, taken at tuberculosis diagnosis. These receptor sequences come from an adult with tuberculosis. The CDR3 runs from the conserved cysteine through the conserved F or W. The D gene is left open where the match is weak. Rows give clone size only sometimes, using once, few, many, or a class for an expanded clone.

CDR3 protein: CASSKEGAGGDNEQFF
CDR3 DNA: TGTGCCAGCAGCAAAGAGGGAGCGGGAGGGGACAATGAGCAGTTCTTC
J gene: TRBJ2-1
D gene: TRBD2
V gene: TRBV11-3
clone size: NA
CDR3 length: 16

CDR3 protein: CASSQRPGTSSPLHF
CDR3 DNA: TGCGCCAGCAGCCAACGTCCCGGGACAAGCTCACCCCTCCACTTT
J gene: TRBJ1-6
D gene: NA
V gene: TRBV4-1
clone size: NA
CDR3 length: 15

CDR3 protein: CASSRRGGFIMNTEAFF
CDR3 DNA: TGTGCCAGCAGCCGCCGTGGGGGGTTCATCATGAACACTGAAGCTTTCTTT
J gene: TRBJ1-1
D gene: NA
V gene: TRBV2
clone size: NA
CDR3 length: 17

CDR3 protein: CSVGEAADGGYTF
CDR3 DNA: TGCAGCGTCGGAGAGGCGGCAGACGGGGGCTACACCTTC
J gene: TRBJ1-2
D gene: NA
V gene: TRBV29-1
clone size: NA
CDR3 length: 13

CDR3 protein: CASSLGPEVVQETQYF
CDR3 DNA: TGCGCCAGCAGCTTGGGGCCCGAGGTGGTCCAAGAGACCCAGTACTTC
J gene: TRBJ2-5
D gene: NA
V gene: TRBV5-1
clone size: NA
CDR3 length: 16

CDR3 protein: CASSEVIGTGDTEAFF
CDR3 DNA: TGTGCCAGCAGTGAAGTGATCGGGACAGGGGACACTGAAGCTTTCTTT
J gene: TRBJ1-1
D gene: TRBD1
V gene: TRBV6-1
clone size: NA
CDR3 length: 16

CDR3 protein: CASSLLGGRNTEAFF
CDR3 DNA: TGCGCCAGCAGCCTTTTGGGCGGGCGGAACACTGAAGCTTTCTTT
J gene: TRBJ1-1
D gene: NA
V gene: TRBV4-1
clone size: few
CDR3 length: 15

CDR3 protein: CASRTSGSGEQFF
CDR3 DNA: TGTGCCAGCAGGACTAGCGGGAGTGGGGAGCAGTTCTTC
J gene: TRBJ2-1
D gene: TRBD2
V gene: TRBV27
clone size: once
CDR3 length: 13

CDR3 protein: CASSESVVAGYNEQFF
CDR3 DNA: TGTGCCAGCAGTGAAAGCGTGGTAGCGGGATATAATGAGCAGTTCTTC
J gene: TRBJ2-1
D gene: TRBD2
V gene: TRBV6-1
clone size: NA
CDR3 length: 16

CDR3 protein: CASSPGLYYEQYF
CDR3 DNA: TGTGCCAGTAGTCCGGGACTCTATTACGAGCAGTACTTC
J gene: TRBJ2-7
D gene: NA
V gene: TRBV2
clone size: NA
CDR3 length: 13

CDR3 protein: CASSPREGQALTDTQYF
CDR3 DNA: TGTGCCAGCAGCCCCCGAGAGGGACAGGCCCTAACAGATACGCAGTATTTT
J gene: TRBJ2-3
D gene: TRBD1
V gene: TRBV7-8
clone size: NA
CDR3 length: 17

CDR3 protein: CASSYANYEQYF
CDR3 DNA: TGTGCCAGCAGTTACGCGAACTACGAGCAGTACTTC
J gene: TRBJ2-7
D gene: NA
V gene: TRBV6-6
clone size: NA
CDR3 length: 12

CDR3 protein: CASGKNMNTEAFF
CDR3 DNA: TGTGCCTCAGGAAAAAATATGAACACTGAAGCTTTCTTT
J gene: TRBJ1-1
D gene: NA
V gene: TRBV7-2
clone size: NA
CDR3 length: 13

CDR3 protein: CATGGPTSETDTQYF
CDR3 DNA: TGTGCCACCGGGGGCCCGACTAGCGAGACAGATACGCAGTATTTT
J gene: TRBJ2-3
D gene: TRBD2
V gene: TRBV10-3
clone size: once
CDR3 length: 15

CDR3 protein: CASSRSQGAFEQFF
CDR3 DNA: TGTGCCAGCAGCCGTTCACAGGGGGCCTTTGAGCAGTTCTTC
J gene: TRBJ2-1
D gene: TRBD1
V gene: TRBV28
clone size: NA
CDR3 length: 14

CDR3 protein: CSVEEAPNIQYF
CDR3 DNA: TGCAGCGTTGAAGAGGCCCCGAACATTCAGTACTTC
J gene: TRBJ2-4
D gene: NA
V gene: TRBV29-1
clone size: NA
CDR3 length: 12

CDR3 protein: CASSFGEAYGYTF
CDR3 DNA: TGTGCCAGCAGTTTTGGAGAAGCCTATGGCTACACCTTC
J gene: TRBJ1-2
D gene: NA
V gene: TRBV28
clone size: NA
CDR3 length: 13

CDR3 protein: CASSLWTSGTDQETQYF
CDR3 DNA: TGTGCCAGCAGTTTATGGACTAGCGGGACTGATCAAGAGACCCAGTACTTC
J gene: TRBJ2-5
D gene: TRBD2
V gene: TRBV28
clone size: once
CDR3 length: 17

CDR3 protein: CASSEGRGRTDTQYF
CDR3 DNA: TGCGCCAGCAGTGAAGGCAGGGGGCGTACGGATACGCAGTATTTT
J gene: TRBJ2-3
D gene: TRBD1
V gene: TRBV10-1
clone size: NA
CDR3 length: 15

CDR3 protein: CASSPDTGAFGTGELFF
CDR3 DNA: TGTGCCAGTAGCCCTGATACAGGGGCATTTGGGACCGGGGAGCTGTTTTTT
J gene: TRBJ2-2
D gene: TRBD1
V gene: TRBV19
clone size: NA
CDR3 length: 17

CDR3 protein: CASSRGQGYNEQFF
CDR3 DNA: TGCGCCAGCAGCCGGGGACAGGGATACAATGAGCAGTTCTTC
J gene: TRBJ2-1
D gene: TRBD1
V gene: TRBV4-1
clone size: NA
CDR3 length: 14

CDR3 protein: CASSQGQGGQPQHF
CDR3 DNA: TGCGCCAGCAGCCAAGGGCAGGGAGGACAGCCCCAGCATTTT
J gene: TRBJ1-5
D gene: NA
V gene: TRBV4-1
clone size: NA
CDR3 length: 14

CDR3 protein: CASSYLGAGDEAFF
CDR3 DNA: TGTGCCAGCAGTTACTTAGGGGCGGGAGATGAAGCTTTCTTT
J gene: TRBJ1-1
D gene: NA
V gene: TRBV6-5
clone size: NA
CDR3 length: 14

CDR3 protein: CASSPPGLAGGGQYF
CDR3 DNA: TGTGCCAGCAGCCCCCCGGGACTAGCGGGAGGGGGGCAGTACTTC
J gene: TRBJ2-7
D gene: TRBD2
V gene: TRBV7-8
clone size: NA
CDR3 length: 15

CDR3 protein: CAISESGDGNYGYTF
CDR3 DNA: TGTGCCATCAGTGAGTCCGGTGACGGGAACTATGGCTACACCTTC
J gene: TRBJ1-2
D gene: NA
V gene: TRBV10-3
clone size: NA
CDR3 length: 15

CDR3 protein: CAWSWAGDREAFF
CDR3 DNA: TGTGCCTGGAGTTGGGCAGGGGACCGAGAAGCTTTCTTT
J gene: TRBJ1-1
D gene: NA
V gene: TRBV30
clone size: NA
CDR3 length: 13

CDR3 protein: CAWSAGAVGYTF
CDR3 DNA: TGTGCCTGGAGTGCAGGGGCCGTTGGCTACACCTTC
J gene: TRBJ1-2
D gene: NA
V gene: TRBV30
clone size: NA
CDR3 length: 12

CDR3 protein: CASSYRQRYEQYF
CDR3 DNA: TGTGCCAGCAGTTACCGACAGCGCTACGAGCAGTACTTC
J gene: TRBJ2-7
D gene: NA
V gene: TRBV6-6
clone size: once
CDR3 length: 13

CDR3 protein: CASSLVPGLASGELFF
CDR3 DNA: TGTGCCAGCAGCTTAGTTCCGGGACTAGCTTCCGGGGAGCTGTTTTTT
J gene: TRBJ2-2
D gene: TRBD2
V gene: TRBV7-6
clone size: NA
CDR3 length: 16

CDR3 protein: CASRGQGGGSNIQYF
CDR3 DNA: TGTGCCAGCAGAGGGCAGGGAGGAGGTTCAAACATTCAGTACTTC
J gene: TRBJ2-4
D gene: NA
V gene: TRBV6-5
clone size: NA
CDR3 length: 15

CDR3 protein: CASSFGNEQFF
CDR3 DNA: TGTGCCAGCAGTTTCGGCAATGAGCAGTTCTTC
J gene: TRBJ2-1
D gene: NA
V gene: TRBV27
clone size: NA
CDR3 length: 11

CDR3 protein: CASSLEIGPGYEQYF
CDR3 DNA: TGTGCCAGCAGTTTAGAGATTGGTCCCGGCTACGAGCAGTACTTC
J gene: TRBJ2-7
D gene: NA
V gene: TRBV27
clone size: NA
CDR3 length: 15

CDR3 protein: CASSQAGAVRTGELFF
CDR3 DNA: TGCGCCAGCAGCCAAGCGGGAGCGGTTAGGACCGGGGAGCTGTTTTTT
J gene: TRBJ2-2
D gene: NA
V gene: TRBV4-1
clone size: NA
CDR3 length: 16

CDR3 protein: CASSLGAGREQETQYF
CDR3 DNA: TGTGCCAGCAGCCTGGGAGCGGGACGGGAACAAGAGACCCAGTACTTC
J gene: TRBJ2-5
D gene: TRBD2
V gene: TRBV28
clone size: NA
CDR3 length: 16

CDR3 protein: CASSAGRGVNTDTQYF
CDR3 DNA: TGTGCCAGCAGTGCGGGGCGGGGAGTTAACACAGATACGCAGTATTTT
J gene: TRBJ2-3
D gene: NA
V gene: TRBV2
clone size: NA
CDR3 length: 16

CDR3 protein: CASSPDSGGKFF
CDR3 DNA: TGTGCCAGCAGCCCAGATTCCGGAGGGAAGTTCTTC
J gene: TRBJ2-1
D gene: NA
V gene: TRBV11-2
clone size: medium-sized
CDR3 length: 12

CDR3 protein: CSGLADTDTQYF
CDR3 DNA: TGCAGCGGCCTGGCCGACACAGATACGCAGTATTTT
J gene: TRBJ2-3
D gene: NA
V gene: TRBV29-1
clone size: NA
CDR3 length: 12

CDR3 protein: CASSHPPTGGEEQYF
CDR3 DNA: TGCGCCAGCAGCCATCCTCCGACAGGGGGTGAGGAGCAGTACTTC
J gene: TRBJ2-7
D gene: TRBD1
V gene: TRBV4-1
clone size: NA
CDR3 length: 15

CDR3 protein: CASSLTGTATEAFF
CDR3 DNA: TGTGCCAGCAGCCTCACCGGGACAGCCACTGAAGCTTTCTTT
J gene: TRBJ1-1
D gene: TRBD1
V gene: TRBV14
clone size: once
CDR3 length: 14

CDR3 protein: CSVARLTTEREAFF
CDR3 DNA: TGCAGCGTCGCGAGGCTCACGACAGAAAGAGAAGCTTTCTTT
J gene: TRBJ1-1
D gene: NA
V gene: TRBV29-1
clone size: NA
CDR3 length: 14

CDR3 protein: CASSPDPSGINNVLTF
CDR3 DNA: TGCGCCAGCAGCCCGGACCCTAGCGGGATAAACAACGTCCTGACTTTC
J gene: TRBJ2-6
D gene: TRBD2
V gene: TRBV5-1
clone size: NA
CDR3 length: 16

CDR3 protein: CASSRGDYGYTF
CDR3 DNA: TGTGCCAGCAGCCGGGGGGACTATGGCTACACCTTC
J gene: TRBJ1-2
D gene: NA
V gene: TRBV5-6
clone size: few
CDR3 length: 12

CDR3 protein: CASSTLAGGEYNEQFF
CDR3 DNA: TGTGCCAGCAGCACCTTAGCGGGAGGGGAGTACAATGAGCAGTTCTTC
J gene: TRBJ2-1
D gene: TRBD2
V gene: TRBV11-2
clone size: NA
CDR3 length: 16

CDR3 protein: CASSATARPLSYNEQFF
CDR3 DNA: TGTGCCAGTAGTGCGACAGCGCGTCCCCTCTCCTACAATGAGCAGTTCTTC
J gene: TRBJ2-1
D gene: NA
V gene: TRBV19
clone size: NA
CDR3 length: 17

CDR3 protein: CASSRDSLPMNTEAFF
CDR3 DNA: TGTGCCAGTAGCCGGGACAGTCTCCCCATGAACACTGAAGCTTTCTTT
J gene: TRBJ1-1
D gene: TRBD1
V gene: TRBV19
clone size: NA
CDR3 length: 16

CDR3 protein: CASSPGTEGEQYF
CDR3 DNA: TGTGCCAGCAGCCCCGGGACAGAGGGCGAGCAGTACTTC
J gene: TRBJ2-7
D gene: TRBD1
V gene: TRBV7-9
clone size: NA
CDR3 length: 13

CDR3 protein: CASSVPGLYEQYF
CDR3 DNA: TGCGCCAGCAGTGTTCCAGGCCTCTACGAGCAGTACTTC
J gene: TRBJ2-7
D gene: NA
V gene: TRBV4-1
clone size: NA
CDR3 length: 13

CDR3 protein: CASSEGQGSGTGGYTF
CDR3 DNA: TGTGCCAGCAGCGAGGGACAGGGTAGTGGAACGGGCGGCTACACCTTC
J gene: TRBJ1-2
D gene: TRBD1
V gene: TRBV5-8
clone size: NA
CDR3 length: 16

CDR3 protein: CASSTDRGLYQPQHF
CDR3 DNA: TGTGCCAGTAGTACTGACAGGGGGCTTTATCAGCCCCAGCATTTT
J gene: TRBJ1-5
D gene: TRBD1
V gene: TRBV19
clone size: NA
CDR3 length: 15

CDR3 protein: CATQFTSGNTIYF
CDR3 DNA: TGTGCCACCCAGTTTACGTCTGGAAACACCATATATTTT
J gene: TRBJ1-3
D gene: NA
V gene: TRBV28
clone size: NA
CDR3 length: 13

CDR3 protein: CASSLTDTAYEQYF
CDR3 DNA: TGTGCCAGCAGCTTAACCGACACCGCGTACGAGCAGTACTTC
J gene: TRBJ2-7
D gene: NA
V gene: TRBV11-2
clone size: NA
CDR3 length: 14

CDR3 protein: CASSPGDTYGYTF
CDR3 DNA: TGTGCCAGCTCACCCGGGGACACCTATGGCTACACCTTC
J gene: TRBJ1-2
D gene: NA
V gene: TRBV18
clone size: NA
CDR3 length: 13

CDR3 protein: CASSPSGVAGGNEQFF
CDR3 DNA: TGTGCCAGCAGCCCCTCCGGAGTAGCGGGGGGGAATGAGCAGTTCTTC
J gene: TRBJ2-1
D gene: TRBD2
V gene: TRBV4-2
clone size: NA
CDR3 length: 16

CDR3 protein: CASSRDRATEAFF
CDR3 DNA: TGTGCCAGCAGTCGGGACAGGGCCACTGAAGCTTTCTTT
J gene: TRBJ1-1
D gene: TRBD1
V gene: TRBV6-5
clone size: NA
CDR3 length: 13

CDR3 protein: CASSLTGIDSPLHF
CDR3 DNA: TGTGCCAGCAGCTTGACAGGGATCGATTCACCCCTCCACTTT
J gene: TRBJ1-6
D gene: NA
V gene: TRBV5-6
clone size: NA
CDR3 length: 14